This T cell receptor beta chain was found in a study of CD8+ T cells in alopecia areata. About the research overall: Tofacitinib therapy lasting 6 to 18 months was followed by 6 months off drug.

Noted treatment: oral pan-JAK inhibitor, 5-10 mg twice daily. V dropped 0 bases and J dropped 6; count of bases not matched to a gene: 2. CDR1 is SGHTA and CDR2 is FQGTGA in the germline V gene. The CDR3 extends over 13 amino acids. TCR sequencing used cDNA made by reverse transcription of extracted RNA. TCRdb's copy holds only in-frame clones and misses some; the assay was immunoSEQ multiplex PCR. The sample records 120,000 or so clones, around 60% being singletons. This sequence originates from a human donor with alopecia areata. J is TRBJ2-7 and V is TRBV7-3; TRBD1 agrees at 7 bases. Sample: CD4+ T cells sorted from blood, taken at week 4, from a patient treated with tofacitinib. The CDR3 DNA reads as TGTGCCAGCAGCTTAACAAGACAGGGCGAGCAGTACTTC. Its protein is CASSLTRQGEQYF. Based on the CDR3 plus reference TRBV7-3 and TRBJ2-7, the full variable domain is GAGVSQTPSNKVTEKGKYVELRCDPISGHTALYWYRQSLGQGPEFLIYFQGTGAADDSGLPNDRFFAVRPEGSVSTLKIQRTERGDSAVYLCASSLTRQGEQYFGPGTRLTVT.